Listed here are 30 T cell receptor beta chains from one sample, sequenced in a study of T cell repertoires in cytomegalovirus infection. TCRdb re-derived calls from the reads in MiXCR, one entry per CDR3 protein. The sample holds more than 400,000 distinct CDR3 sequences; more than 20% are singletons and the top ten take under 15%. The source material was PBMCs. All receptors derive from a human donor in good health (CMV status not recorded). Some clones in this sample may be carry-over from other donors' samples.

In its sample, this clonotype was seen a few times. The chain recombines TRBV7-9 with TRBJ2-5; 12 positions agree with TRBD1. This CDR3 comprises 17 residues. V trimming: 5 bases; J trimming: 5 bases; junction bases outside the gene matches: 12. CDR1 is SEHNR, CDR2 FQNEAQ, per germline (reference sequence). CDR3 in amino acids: CASSPPTGTGGRETQYF. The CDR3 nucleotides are TGTGCCAGCAGCCCACCGACCGGGACAGGGGGCCGGGAGACCCAGTACTTC.

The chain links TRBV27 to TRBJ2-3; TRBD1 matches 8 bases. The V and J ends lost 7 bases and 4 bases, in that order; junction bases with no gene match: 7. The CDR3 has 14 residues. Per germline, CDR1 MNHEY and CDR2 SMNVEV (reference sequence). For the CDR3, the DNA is TGTGCCAGCAACATCAGGGGGCGTTCAGATACGCAGTATTTT. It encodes CASNIRGRSDTQYF.

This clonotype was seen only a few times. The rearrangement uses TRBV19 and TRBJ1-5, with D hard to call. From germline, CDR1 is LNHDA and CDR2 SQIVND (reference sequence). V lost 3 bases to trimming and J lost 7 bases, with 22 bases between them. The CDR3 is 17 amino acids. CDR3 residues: CASSIRAEAGSLQPQHF. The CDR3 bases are TGTGCCAGTAGTATTCGGGCAGAAGCCGGTTCTTTGCAGCCCCAGCATTTT.

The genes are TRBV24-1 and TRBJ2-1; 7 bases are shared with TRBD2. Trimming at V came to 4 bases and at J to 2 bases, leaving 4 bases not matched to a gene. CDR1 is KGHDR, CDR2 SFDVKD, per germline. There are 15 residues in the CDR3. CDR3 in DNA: TGTGCCACCAGTGACCCGGGACTACCCTACAATGAGCAGTTCTTC. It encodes CATSDPGLPYNEQFF.

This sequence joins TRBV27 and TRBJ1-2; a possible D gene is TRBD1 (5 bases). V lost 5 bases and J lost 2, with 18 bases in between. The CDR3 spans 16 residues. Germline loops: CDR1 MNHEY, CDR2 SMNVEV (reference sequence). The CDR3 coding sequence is TGTGCCAGCAGTCCGTTCAGGGAGCATTCGAACTATGGCTACACCTTC. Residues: CASSPFREHSNYGYTF.

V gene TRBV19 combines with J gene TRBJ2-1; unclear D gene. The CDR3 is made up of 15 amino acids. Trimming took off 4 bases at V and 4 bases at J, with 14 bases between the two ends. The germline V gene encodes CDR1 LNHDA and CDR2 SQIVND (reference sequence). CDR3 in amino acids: CASSKDPLWYNEQFF. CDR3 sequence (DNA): TGTGCCAGTAGTAAGGACCCCCTCTGGTACAATGAGCAGTTCTTC. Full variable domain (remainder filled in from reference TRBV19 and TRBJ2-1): DGGITQSPKYLFRKEGQNVTLSCEQNLNHDAMYWYRQDPGQGLRLIYYSQIVNDFQKGDIAEGYSVSREKKESFPLTVTSAQKNPTAFYLCASSKDPLWYNEQFFGPGTRLTVL.

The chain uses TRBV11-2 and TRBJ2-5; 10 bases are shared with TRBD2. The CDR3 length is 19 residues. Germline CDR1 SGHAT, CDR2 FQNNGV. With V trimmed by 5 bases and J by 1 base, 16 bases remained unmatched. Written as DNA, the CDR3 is TGTGCCAGCAGCCCAGAGGCCAGGACTAGCGGTTGGGTCCAAGAGACCCAGTACTTC. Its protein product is CASSPEARTSGWVQETQYF.

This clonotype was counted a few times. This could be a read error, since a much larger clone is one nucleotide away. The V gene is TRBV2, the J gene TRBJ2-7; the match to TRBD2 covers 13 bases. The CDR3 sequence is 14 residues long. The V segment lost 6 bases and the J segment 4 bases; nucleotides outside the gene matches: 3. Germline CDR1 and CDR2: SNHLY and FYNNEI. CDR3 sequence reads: CASSRTSGRYEQYF. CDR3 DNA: TGTGCCAGCAGCCGGACTAGCGGGAGATACGAGCAGTACTTC.

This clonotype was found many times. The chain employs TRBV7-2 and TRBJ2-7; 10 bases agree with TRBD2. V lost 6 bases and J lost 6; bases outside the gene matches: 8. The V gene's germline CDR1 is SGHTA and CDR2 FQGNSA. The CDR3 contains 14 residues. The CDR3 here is CASRPAGGPSEQYF. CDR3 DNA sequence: TGTGCCAGCAGGCCAGCGGGAGGGCCCTCCGAGCAGTACTTC.

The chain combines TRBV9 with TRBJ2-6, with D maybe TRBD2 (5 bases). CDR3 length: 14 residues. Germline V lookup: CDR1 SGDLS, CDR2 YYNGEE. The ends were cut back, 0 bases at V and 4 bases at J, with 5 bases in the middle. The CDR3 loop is CASSVAGGANVLTF. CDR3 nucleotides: TGTGCCAGCAGCGTAGCGGGGGGGGCCAACGTCCTGACTTTC.

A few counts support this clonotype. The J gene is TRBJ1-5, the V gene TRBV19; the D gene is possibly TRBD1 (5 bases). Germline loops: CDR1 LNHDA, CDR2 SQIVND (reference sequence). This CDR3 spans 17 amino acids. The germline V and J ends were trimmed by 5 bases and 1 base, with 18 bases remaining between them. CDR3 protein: CASSANRDSVSNQPQHF. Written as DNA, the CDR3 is TGTGCCAGTAGTGCAAACCGGGACTCTGTCAGCAATCAGCCCCAGCATTTT.

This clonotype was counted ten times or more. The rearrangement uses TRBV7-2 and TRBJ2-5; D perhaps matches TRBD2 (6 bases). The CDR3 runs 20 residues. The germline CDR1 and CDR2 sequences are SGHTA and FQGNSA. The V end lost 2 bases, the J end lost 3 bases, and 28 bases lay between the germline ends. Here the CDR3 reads CASSLNYFINFRAGKETQYF. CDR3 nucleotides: TGTGCCAGCAGCTTAAATTATTTTATTAACTTTAGGGCGGGGAAAGAGACCCAGTACTTC.

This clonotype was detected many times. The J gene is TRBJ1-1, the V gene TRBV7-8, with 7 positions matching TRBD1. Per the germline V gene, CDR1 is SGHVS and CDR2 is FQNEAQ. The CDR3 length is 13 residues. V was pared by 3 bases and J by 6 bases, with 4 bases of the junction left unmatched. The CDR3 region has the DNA TGTGCCAGCAGCTTTAACAGGGGCGCTGAAGCTTTCTTT. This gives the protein CASSFNRGAEAFF.

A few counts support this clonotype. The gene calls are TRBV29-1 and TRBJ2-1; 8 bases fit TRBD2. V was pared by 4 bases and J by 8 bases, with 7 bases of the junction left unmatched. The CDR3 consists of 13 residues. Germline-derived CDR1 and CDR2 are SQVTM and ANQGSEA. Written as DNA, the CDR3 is TGCAGCGTTGCGAGCGGGAGTATGGATGAGCAGTTCTTC. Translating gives CSVASGSMDEQFF.

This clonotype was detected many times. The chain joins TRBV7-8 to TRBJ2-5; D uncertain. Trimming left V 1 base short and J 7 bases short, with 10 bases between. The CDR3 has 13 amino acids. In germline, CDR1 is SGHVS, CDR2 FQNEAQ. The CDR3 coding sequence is TGTGCCAGCAGCTTAGGGAGTCTTGGGACCCAGTACTTC. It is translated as CASSLGSLGTQYF. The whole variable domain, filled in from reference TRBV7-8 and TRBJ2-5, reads GAGVSQSPRYKVAKRGQDVALRCDPISGHVSLFWYQQALGQGPEFLTYFQNEAQLDKSGLPSDRFFAERPEGSVSTLKIQRTQQEDSAVYLCASSLGSLGTQYFGPGTRLLVL.

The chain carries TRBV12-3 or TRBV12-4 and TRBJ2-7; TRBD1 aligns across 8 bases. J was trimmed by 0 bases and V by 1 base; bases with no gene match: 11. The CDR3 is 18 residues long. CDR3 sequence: CASSLEREPGQGSYEQYV. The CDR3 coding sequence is TGTGCCAGCAGTTTAGAAAGGGAACCTGGACAGGGCTCCTACGAGCAGTACGTC.

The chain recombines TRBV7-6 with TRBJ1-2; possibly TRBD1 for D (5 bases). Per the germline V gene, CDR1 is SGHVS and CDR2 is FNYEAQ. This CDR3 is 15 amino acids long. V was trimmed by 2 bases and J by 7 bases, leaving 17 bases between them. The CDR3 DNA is TGTGCCAGCAGCTTATCGGGGGATCGACCCGTTGGCTACACCTTC. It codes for CASSLSGDRPVGYTF.

Here the CDR3 DNA reads TGTGCCTGGAGTCTCCTAGCGGGATTCGAGCAGTACGTC. Residues: CAWSLLAGFEQYV. The V and J genes are TRBV30 and TRBJ2-7; TRBD2 aligns across 9 bases. This CDR3 is 13 amino acids long. Trimming cost V 2 bases and J 6 bases; bases outside gene matches: 5. Per the germline V gene, CDR1 is GTSNPN and CDR2 is SVGIG (reference sequence).

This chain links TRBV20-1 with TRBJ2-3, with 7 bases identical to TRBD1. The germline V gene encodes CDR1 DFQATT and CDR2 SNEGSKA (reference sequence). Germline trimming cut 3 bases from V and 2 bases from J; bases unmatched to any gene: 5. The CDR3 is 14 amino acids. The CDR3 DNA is TGCAGTGCTAGTCGGGGACAGTTCACAGATACGCAGTATTTT. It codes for CSASRGQFTDTQYF.

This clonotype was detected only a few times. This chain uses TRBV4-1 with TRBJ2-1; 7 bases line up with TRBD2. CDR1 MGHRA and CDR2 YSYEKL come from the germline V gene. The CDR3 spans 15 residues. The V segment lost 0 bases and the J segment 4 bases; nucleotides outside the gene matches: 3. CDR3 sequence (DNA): TGCGCCAGCAGCCAAGAACTAGCGAGATACAATGAGCAGTTCTTC. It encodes CASSQELARYNEQFF.

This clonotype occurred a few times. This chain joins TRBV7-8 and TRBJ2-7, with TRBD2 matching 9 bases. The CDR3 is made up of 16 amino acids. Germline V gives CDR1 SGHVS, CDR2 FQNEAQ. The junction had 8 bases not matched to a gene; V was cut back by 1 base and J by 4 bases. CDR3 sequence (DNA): TGTGCCAGCAGCTTAGGCTCAGCGGGAGGACCATACGAGCAGTACGTC. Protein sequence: CASSLGSAGGPYEQYV.

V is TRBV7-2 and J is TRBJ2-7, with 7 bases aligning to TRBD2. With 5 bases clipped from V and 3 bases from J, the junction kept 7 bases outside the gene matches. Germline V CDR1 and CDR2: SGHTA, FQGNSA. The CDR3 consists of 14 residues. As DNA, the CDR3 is TGTGCCAGCAGCCCAGGGACTACACTCTACGAGCAGTACTTC. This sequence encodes CASSPGTTLYEQYF.

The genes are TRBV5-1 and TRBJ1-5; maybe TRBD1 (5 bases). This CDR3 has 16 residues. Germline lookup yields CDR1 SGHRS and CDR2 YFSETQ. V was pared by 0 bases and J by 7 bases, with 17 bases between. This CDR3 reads CASSLEPGGHGQPQHF. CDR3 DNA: TGCGCCAGCAGCTTGGAACCCGGAGGACACGGACAGCCCCAGCATTTT.

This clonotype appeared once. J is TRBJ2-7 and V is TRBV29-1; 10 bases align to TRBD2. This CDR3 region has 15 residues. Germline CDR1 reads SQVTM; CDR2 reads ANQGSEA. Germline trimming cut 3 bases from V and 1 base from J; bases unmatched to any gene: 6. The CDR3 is CSVDTGTSASYEQYF. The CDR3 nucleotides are TGCAGCGTTGATACCGGGACTAGCGCGTCCTACGAGCAGTACTTC.

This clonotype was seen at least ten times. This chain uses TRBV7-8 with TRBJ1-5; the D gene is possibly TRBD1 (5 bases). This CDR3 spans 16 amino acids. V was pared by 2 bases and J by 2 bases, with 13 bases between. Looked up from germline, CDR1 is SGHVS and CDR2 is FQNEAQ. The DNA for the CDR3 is TGTGCCAGCAGCTTACTTGCGGGGCGCGGCAATCAGCCCCAGCATTTT. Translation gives CASSLLAGRGNQPQHF. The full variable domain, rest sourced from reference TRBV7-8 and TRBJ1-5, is GAGVSQSPRYKVAKRGQDVALRCDPISGHVSLFWYQQALGQGPEFLTYFQNEAQLDKSGLPSDRFFAERPEGSVSTLKIQRTQQEDSAVYLCASSLLAGRGNQPQHFGDGTRLSIL.

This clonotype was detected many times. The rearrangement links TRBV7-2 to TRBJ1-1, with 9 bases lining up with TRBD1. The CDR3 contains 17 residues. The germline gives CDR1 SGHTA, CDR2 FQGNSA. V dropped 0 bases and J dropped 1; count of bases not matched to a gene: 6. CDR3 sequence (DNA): TGTGCCAGCAGCTTAGCCAGATTGGGACAGGGGAACACTGAAGCTTTCTTT. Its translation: CASSLARLGQGNTEAFF.

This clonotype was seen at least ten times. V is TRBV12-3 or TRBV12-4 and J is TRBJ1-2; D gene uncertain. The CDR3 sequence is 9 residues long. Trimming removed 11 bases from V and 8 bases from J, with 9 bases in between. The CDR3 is CAWPGGYTF. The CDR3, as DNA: TGTGCCTGGCCGGGGGGCTACACCTTC.

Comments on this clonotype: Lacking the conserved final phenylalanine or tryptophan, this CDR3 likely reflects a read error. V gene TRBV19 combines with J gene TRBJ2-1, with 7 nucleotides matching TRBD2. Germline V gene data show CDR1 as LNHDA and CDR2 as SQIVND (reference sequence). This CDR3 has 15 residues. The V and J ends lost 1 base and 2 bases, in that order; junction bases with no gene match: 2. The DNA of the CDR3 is TGTGCCAGTAGTATAGTAGGGACTACCTACAATGAGCAGTTCCTC. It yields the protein CASSIVGTTYNEQFL.

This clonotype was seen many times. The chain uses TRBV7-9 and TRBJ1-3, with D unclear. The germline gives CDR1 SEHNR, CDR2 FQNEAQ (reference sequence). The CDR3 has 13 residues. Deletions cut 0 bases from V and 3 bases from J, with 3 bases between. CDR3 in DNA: TGTGCCAGCAGCTTAGCGGTTGGAAACACCATATATTTT. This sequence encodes CASSLAVGNTIYF. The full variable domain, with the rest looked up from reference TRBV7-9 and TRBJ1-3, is DTGVSQNPRHKITKRGQNVTFRCDPISEHNRLYWYRQTLGQGPEFLTYFQNEAQLEKSRLLSDRFSAERPKGSFSTLEIQRTEQGDSAMYLCASSLAVGNTIYFGEGSWLTVV.

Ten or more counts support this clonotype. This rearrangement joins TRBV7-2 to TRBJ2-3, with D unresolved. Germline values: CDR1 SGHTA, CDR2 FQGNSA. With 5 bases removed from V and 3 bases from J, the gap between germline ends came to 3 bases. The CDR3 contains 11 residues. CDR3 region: CASSKTDTQYF. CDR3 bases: TGTGCCAGCAGCAAAACAGATACGCAGTATTTT.